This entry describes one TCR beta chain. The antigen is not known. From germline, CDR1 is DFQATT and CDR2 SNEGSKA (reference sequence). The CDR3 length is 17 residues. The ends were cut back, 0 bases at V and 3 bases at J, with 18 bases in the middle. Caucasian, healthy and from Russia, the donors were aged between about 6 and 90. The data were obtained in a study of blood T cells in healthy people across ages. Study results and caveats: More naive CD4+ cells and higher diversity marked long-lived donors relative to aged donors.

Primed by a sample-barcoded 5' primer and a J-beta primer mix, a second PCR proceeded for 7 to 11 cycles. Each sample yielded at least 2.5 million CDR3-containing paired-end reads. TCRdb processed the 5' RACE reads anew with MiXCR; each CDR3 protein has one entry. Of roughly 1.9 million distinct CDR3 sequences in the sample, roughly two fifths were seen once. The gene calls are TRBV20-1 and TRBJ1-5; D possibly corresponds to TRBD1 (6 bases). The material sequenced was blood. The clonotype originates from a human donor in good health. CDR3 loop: CSARERPGTFNNQPQHF. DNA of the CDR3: TGCAGTGCTAGAGAGAGACCCGGGACATTTAACAATCAGCCCCAGCATTTT.